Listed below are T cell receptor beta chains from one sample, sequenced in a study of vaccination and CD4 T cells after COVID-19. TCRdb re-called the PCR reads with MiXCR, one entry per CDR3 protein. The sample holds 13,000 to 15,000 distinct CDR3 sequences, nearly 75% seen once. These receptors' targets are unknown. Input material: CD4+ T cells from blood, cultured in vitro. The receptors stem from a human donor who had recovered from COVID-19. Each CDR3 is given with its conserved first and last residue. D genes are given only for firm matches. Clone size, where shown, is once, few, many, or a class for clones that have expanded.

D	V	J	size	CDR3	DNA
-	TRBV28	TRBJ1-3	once	CASTVTGSSGNTIYF	TGTGCCAGCACCGTCACAGGGAGCTCTGGAAACACCATATATTTT
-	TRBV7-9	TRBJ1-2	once	CASSLAEGRRGYTF	TGTGCCAGCAGCTTAGCTGAAGGGCGGCGGGGCTACACCTTC
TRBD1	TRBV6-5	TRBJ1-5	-	CASSSFSPGQGGQPQHF	TGTGCCAGCAGTTCTTTTTCACCGGGACAGGGAGGGCAGCCCCAGCATTTT
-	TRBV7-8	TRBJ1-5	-	CASSQGRINQPQHF	TGTGCCAGCAGCCAGGGACGGATCAATCAGCCCCAGCATTTT
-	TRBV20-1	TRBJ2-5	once	CSAQGRIFQETQYF	TGCAGTGCTCAAGGACGGATTTTTCAAGAGACCCAGTACTTC
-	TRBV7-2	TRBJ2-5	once	CASSLVKFGRETQYF	TGTGCCAGCAGCTTAGTGAAGTTTGGGAGGGAGACCCAGTACTTC
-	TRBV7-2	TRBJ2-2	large	CASSLTGDTGELFF	TGTGCCAGCAGCTTAACCGGGGACACCGGGGAGCTGTTTTTT
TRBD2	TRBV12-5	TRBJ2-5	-	CASGLVRRLAGVGETQYF	TGTGCTAGTGGTTTGGTCCGCAGACTAGCGGGAGTTGGTGAGACCCAGTACTTC
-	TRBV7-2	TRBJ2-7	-	CASSYSHGSGEQYF	TGTGCCAGCAGCTACTCCCACGGGTCGGGGGAGCAGTACTTC
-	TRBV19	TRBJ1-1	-	CASSILAQATEAFF	TGTGCCAGTAGTATATTGGCCCAGGCCACTGAAGCTTTCTTT
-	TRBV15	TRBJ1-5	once	CATSIGVSQPQHF	TGTGCCACCAGCATAGGGGTTAGTCAGCCCCAGCATTTT
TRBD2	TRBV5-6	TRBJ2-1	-	CASSLVYSGSNEQFF	TGTGCCAGCAGCTTGGTGTACAGCGGGAGCAATGAGCAGTTCTTC